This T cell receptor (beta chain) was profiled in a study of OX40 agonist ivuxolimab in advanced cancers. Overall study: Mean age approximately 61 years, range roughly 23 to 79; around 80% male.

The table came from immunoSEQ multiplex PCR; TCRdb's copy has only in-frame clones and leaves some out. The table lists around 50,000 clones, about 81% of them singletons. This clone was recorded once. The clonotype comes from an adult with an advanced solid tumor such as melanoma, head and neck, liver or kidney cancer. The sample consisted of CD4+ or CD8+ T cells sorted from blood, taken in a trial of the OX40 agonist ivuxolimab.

In DNA form, the CDR3 reads TGCGCCAGCAGCCAAGCGTCGCGGGGGAGCACAGATACGCAGTATTTT. Amino acid sequence: CASSQASRGSTDTQYF. This chain uses TRBV4-1 with TRBJ2-3; 7 bases are shared with TRBD2. This CDR3 has 16 amino acids. V gave up 1 base and J gave up 0 bases; unmatched junction bases: 4. Germline-derived CDR1 and CDR2 are MGHRA and YSYEKL.